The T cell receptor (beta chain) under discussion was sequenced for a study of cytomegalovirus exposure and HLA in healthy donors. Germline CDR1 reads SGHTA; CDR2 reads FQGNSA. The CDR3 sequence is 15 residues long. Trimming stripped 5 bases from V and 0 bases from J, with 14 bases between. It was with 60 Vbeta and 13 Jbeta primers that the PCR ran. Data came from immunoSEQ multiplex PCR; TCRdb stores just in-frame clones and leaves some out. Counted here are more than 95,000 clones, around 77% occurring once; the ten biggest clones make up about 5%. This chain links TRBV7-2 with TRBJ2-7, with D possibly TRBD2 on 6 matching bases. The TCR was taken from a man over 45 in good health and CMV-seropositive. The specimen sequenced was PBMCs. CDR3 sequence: CASSGSGRSSYEQYF. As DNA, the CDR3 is TGTGCCAGCAGCGGTAGCGGCAGGAGCTCCTACGAGCAGTACTTC.